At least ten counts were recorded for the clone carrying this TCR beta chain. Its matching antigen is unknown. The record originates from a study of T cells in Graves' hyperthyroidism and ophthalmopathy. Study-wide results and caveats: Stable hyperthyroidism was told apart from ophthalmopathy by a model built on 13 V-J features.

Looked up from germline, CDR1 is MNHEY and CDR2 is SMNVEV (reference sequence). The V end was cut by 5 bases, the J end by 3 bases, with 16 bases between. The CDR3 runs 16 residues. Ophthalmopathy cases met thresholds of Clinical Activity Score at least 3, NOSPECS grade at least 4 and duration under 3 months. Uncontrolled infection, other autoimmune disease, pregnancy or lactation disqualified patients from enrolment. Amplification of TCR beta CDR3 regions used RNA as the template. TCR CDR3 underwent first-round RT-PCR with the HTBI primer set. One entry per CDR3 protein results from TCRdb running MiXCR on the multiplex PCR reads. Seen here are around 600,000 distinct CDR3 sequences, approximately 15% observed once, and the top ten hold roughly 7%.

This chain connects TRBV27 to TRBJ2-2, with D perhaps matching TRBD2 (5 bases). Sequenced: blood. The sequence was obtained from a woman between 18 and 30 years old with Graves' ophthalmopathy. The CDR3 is CASSPGPSWDTGELFF. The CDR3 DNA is TGTGCCAGCAGTCCCGGACCTAGCTGGGACACCGGGGAGCTGTTTTTT.